This T cell receptor (beta chain) was recorded in a study of identical twins. Regarding the study as a whole: The same donors were not followed; conclusions instead depended on cross-sectional statistical analysis. Fewer insertions marked abundant cord blood beta clonotypes; young adult naive trended weakly, memory not at all.

Template switching (which added a universal primer site) was used, and cDNA carried unique molecular identifiers. TCRdb reprocessed the 5' RACE reads with MiXCR, giving one entry per CDR3 protein. The sample contains around 200,000 distinct CDR3 sequences, roughly 10% of which appear only once. This clonotype has a handful of counts. Its antigen is unknown. The V end lost 1 base, the J end lost 7 bases, and 5 bases lay between the germline ends. Germline CDR1 and CDR2: SGHAT and FQNNGV. There are 12 residues in the CDR3. Sample: memory (CD45RO+) T cells sorted from blood. The J gene is TRBJ2-1, the V gene TRBV11-2, with D unresolved. The TCR sequence derives from a woman younger than 30 in good health. CDR3 loop: CASSLVQNEQFF. For the CDR3, the DNA is TGTGCCAGCAGCTTAGTTCAAAATGAGCAGTTCTTC.